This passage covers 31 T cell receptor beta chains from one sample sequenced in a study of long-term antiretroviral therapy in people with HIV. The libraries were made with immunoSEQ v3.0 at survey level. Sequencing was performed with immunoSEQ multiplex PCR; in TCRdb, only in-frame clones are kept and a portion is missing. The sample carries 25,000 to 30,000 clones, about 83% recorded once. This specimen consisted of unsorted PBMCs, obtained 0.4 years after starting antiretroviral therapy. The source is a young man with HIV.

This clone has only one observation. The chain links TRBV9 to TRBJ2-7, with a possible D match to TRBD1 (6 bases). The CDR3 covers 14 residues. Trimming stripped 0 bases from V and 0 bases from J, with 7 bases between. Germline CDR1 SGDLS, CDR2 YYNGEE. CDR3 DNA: TGTGCCAGCAGCGTAGGGGACAACTCCTACGAGCAGTACTTC. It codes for CASSVGDNSYEQYF.

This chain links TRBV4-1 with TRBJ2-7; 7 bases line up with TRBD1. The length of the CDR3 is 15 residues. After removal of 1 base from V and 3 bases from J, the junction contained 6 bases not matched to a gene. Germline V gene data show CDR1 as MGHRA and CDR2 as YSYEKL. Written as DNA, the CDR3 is TGCGCCAGCAGCCAAGTCCGGGACAGTAACTACGAGCAGTACTTC. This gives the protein CASSQVRDSNYEQYF.

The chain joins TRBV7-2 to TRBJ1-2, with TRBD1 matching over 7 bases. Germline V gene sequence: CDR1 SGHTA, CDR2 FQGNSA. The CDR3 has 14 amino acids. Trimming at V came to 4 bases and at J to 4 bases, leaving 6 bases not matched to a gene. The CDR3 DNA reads TGTGCCAGCAGCTCCAGGACAGGCCGCTATGGCTACACCTTC. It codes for CASSSRTGRYGYTF.

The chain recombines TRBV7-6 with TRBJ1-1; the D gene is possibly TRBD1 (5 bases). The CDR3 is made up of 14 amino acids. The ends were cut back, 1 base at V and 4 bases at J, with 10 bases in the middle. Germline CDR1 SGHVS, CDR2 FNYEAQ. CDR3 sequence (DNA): TGTGCCAGCAGCTTAGGCAGGGTTGCCACTGAAGCTTTCTTT. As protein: CASSLGRVATEAFF.

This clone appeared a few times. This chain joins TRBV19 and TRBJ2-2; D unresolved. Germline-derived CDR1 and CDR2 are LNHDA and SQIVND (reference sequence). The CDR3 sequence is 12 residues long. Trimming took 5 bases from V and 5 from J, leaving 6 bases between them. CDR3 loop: CASSYPTGELFF. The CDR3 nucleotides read TGTGCCAGTAGTTACCCTACCGGGGAGCTGTTTTTT.

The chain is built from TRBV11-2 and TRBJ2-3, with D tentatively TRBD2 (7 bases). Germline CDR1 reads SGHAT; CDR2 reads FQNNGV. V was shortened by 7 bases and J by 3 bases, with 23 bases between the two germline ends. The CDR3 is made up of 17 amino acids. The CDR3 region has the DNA TGTGCCAGCACCCTGGGAGGGGCTAGCAGGGGTACAGATACGCAGTATTTT. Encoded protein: CASTLGGASRGTDTQYF.

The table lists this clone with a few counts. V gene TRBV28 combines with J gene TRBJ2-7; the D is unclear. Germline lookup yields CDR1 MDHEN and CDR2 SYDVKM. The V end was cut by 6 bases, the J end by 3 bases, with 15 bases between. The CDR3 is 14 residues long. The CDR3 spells CASSFRTQRYEQYF. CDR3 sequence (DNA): TGTGCCAGCAGCTTCCGAACGCAGCGCTACGAGCAGTACTTC.

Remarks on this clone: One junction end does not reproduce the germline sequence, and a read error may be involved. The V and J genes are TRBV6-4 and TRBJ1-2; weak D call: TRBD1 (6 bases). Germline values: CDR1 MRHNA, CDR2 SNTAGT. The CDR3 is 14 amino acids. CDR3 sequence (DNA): TGTGCCAGAACTCTCGACGACAGGAACCCCTCCTTACCCTTC. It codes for CARTLDDRNPSLPF.

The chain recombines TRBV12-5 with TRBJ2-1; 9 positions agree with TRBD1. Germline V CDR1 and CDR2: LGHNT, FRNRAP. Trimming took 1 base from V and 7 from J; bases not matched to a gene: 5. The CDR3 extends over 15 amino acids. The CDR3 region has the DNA TGTGCTAGTGGTTTGGACCCGACAGGGGGAAATGAGCAGTTCTTC. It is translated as CASGLDPTGGNEQFF.

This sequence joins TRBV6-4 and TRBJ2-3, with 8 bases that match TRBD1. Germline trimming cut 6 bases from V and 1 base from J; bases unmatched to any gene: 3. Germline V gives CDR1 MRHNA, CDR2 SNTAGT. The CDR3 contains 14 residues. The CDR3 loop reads CASSDRGGTDTQYF. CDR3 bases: TGTGCCAGCAGCGACAGGGGAGGCACAGATACGCAGTATTTT.

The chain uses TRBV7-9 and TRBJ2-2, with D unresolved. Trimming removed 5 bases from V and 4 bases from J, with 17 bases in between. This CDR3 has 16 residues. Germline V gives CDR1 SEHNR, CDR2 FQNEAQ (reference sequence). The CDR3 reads CASSRSVYESTGELFF. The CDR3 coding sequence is TGTGCCAGCAGCCGTTCGGTCTACGAGAGCACCGGGGAGCTGTTTTTT.

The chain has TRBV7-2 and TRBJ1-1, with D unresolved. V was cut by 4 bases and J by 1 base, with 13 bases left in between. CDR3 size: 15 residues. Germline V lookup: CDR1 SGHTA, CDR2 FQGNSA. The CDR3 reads CASSSWPEGNTEAFF. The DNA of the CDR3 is TGTGCCAGCAGCTCCTGGCCCGAGGGGAACACTGAAGCTTTCTTT.

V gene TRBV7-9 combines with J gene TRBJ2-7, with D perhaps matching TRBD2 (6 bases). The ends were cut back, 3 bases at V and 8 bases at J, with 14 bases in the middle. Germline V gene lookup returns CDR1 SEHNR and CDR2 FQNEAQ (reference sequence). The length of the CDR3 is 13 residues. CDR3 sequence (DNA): TGTGCCAGCAGCTTCGATGGGGGGAGGAAGCAGTACTTC. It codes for CASSFDGGRKQYF.

The chain's CDR3 is CASSFKDRAPDTQYF. CDR3 nucleotides: TGCGCCAGCAGCTTTAAAGACAGGGCGCCAGATACGCAGTATTTT. The chain carries TRBV5-1 and TRBJ2-3; 7 nucleotides align to TRBD1. Germline V CDR1 and CDR2: SGHRS, YFSETQ. The J segment lost 4 bases and the V segment lost 2 bases, leaving 7 bases of the junction unmatched. The CDR3 has 15 amino acids. Complete variable domain (other parts from reference TRBV5-1 and TRBJ2-3): KAGVTQTPRYLIKTRGQQVTLSCSPISGHRSVSWYQQTPGQGLQFLFEYFSETQRNKGNFPGRFSGRQFSNSRSEMNVSTLELGDSALYLCASSFKDRAPDTQYFGPGTRLTVL.

Here the CDR3 DNA reads TGTGCCAGCAGTGAAGGCCCGGGTTTTCAGCCCTTCTACGAGCAGTACTTC. This gives the protein CASSEGPGFQPFYEQYF. This chain links TRBV25-1 with TRBJ2-7; D not resolved. The V gene lost 2 bases and the J gene lost 3 bases, with 20 bases spanning the gap. The CDR3 has 17 amino acids. Per germline, CDR1 MGHDK and CDR2 SYGVNS.

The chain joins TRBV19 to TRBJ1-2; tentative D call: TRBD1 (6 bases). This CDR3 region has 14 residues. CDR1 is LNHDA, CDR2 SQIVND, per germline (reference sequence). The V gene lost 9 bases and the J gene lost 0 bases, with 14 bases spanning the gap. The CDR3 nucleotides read TGTGCCAGCCAAGGACAGCTCCCTAACTATGGCTACACCTTC. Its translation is CASQGQLPNYGYTF.

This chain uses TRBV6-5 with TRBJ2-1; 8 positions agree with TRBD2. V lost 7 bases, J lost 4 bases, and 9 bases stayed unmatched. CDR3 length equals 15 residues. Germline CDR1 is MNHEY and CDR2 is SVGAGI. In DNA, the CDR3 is TGTGCCAGCACTCACACTAGCGGACTTTACAATGAGCAGTTCTTC. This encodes CASTHTSGLYNEQFF.

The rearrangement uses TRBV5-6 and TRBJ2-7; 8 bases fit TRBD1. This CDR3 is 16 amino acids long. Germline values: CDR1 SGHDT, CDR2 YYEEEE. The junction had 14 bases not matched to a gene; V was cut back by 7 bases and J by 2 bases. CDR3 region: CASGSWVNRGAYEQYF. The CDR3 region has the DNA TGTGCCAGCGGAAGCTGGGTCAACAGGGGGGCCTACGAGCAGTACTTC.

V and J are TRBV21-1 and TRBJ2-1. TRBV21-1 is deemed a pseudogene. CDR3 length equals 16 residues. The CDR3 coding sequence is TGTGCCAGCAGCCCCGGCCGGAGGGGGGCGCTTAATGAGCAGTTCTTC. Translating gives CASSPGRRGALNEQFF.

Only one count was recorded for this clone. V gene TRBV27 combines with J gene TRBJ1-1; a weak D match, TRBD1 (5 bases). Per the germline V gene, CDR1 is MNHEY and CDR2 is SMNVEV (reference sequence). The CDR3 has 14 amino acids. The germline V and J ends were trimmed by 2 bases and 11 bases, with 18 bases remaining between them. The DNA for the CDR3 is TGTGCCAGCAGTTTAATGGCAGAGGGACGGGAGGCTTTCTTT. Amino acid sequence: CASSLMAEGREAFF.

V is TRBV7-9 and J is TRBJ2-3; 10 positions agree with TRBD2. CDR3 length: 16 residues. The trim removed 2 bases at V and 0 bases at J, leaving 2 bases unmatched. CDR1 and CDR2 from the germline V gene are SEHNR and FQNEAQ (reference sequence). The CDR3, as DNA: TGTGCCAGCAGCTTACTAGCGGGGGTTAGCACAGATACGCAGTATTTT. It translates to CASSLLAGVSTDTQYF.

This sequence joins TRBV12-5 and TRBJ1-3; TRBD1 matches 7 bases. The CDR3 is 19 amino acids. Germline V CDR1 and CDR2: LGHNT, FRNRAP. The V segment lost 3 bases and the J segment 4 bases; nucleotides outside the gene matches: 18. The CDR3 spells CASGLLSSGQSRSGNTIYF. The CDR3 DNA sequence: TGTGCTAGTGGTTTACTGTCCTCGGGACAGTCGAGATCCGGAAACACCATATATTTT.

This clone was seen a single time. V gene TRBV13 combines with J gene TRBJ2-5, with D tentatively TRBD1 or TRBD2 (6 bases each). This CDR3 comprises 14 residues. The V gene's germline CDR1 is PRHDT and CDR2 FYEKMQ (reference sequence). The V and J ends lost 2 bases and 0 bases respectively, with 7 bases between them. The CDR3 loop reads CASSLRGDQETQYF. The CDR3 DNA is TGTGCCAGCAGCTTAAGGGGGGACCAAGAGACCCAGTACTTC.

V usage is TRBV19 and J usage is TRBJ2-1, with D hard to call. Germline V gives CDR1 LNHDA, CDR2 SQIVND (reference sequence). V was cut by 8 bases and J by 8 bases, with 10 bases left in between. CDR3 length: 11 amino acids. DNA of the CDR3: TGTGCCAGTCGAATTCTCGATGAGCAGTTCTTC. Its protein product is CASRILDEQFF.

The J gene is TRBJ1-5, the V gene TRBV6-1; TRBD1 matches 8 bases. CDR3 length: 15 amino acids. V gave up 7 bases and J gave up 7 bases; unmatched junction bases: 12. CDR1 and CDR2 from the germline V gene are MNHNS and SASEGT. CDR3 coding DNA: TGTGCCAGCAAACTAGGGAGACAGGGGACCCAGCCCCAGCATTTT. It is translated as CASKLGRQGTQPQHF.

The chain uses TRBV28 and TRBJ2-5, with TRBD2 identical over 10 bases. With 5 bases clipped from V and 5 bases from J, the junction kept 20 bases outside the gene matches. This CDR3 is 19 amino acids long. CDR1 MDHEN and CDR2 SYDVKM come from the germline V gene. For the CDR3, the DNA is TGTGCCAGCAGTCCTGGGGTTGGGGGGACTAGCGCGTCGGAGGAGACCCAGTACTTC. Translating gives CASSPGVGGTSASEETQYF.

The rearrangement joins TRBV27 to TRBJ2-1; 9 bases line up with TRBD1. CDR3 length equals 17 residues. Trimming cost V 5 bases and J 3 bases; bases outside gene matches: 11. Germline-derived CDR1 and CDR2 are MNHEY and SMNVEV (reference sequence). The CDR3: CASSPIPGTGNYNEQFF. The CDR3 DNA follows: TGTGCCAGCAGTCCGATTCCCGGGACAGGGAACTACAATGAGCAGTTCTTC.

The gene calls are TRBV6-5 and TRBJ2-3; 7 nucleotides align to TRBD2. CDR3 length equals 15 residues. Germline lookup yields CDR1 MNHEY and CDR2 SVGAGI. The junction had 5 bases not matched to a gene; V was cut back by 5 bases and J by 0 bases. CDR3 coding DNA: TGTGCCAGCAGTCCCGCGGGAGCTAGCACAGATACGCAGTATTTT. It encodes CASSPAGASTDTQYF.

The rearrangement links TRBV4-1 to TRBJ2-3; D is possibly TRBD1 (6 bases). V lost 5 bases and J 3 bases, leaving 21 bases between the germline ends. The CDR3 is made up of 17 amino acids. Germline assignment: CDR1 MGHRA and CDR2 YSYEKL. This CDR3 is CASSSQPEGERTDTQYF. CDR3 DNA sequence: TGCGCCAGCAGCTCGCAACCTGAGGGGGAGAGGACAGATACGCAGTATTTT.

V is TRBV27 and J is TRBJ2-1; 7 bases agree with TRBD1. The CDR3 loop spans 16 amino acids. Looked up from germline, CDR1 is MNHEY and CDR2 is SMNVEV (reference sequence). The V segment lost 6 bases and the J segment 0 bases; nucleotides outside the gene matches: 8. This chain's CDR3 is CASSPLAGGSYNEQFF. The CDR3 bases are TGTGCCAGCAGCCCTTTAGCAGGGGGCTCCTACAATGAGCAGTTCTTC.

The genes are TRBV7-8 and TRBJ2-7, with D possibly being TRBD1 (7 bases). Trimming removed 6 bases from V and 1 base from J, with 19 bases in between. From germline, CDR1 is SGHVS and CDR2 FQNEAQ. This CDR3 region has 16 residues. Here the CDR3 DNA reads TGTGCCAGCAGACAGGCGGCGGGACAGAGATCCTACGAGCAGTACTTC. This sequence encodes CASRQAAGQRSYEQYF.